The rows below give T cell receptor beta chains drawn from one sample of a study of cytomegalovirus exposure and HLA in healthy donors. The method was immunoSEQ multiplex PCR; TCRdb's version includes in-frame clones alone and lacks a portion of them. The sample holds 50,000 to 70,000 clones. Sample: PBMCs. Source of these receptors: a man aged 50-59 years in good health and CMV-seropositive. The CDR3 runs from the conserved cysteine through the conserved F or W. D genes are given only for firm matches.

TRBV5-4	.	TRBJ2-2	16	TGTGCCAGCAGCGTGGGCGCGGGATGGGGAACCGGGGAGCTGTTTTTT	CASSVGAGWGTGELFF
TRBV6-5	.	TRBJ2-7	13	TGTGCCAGCAGGCAGGGAGGAGTGTACGAGCAGTACTTC	CASRQGGVYEQYF
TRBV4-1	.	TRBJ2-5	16	TGCGCCAGCAGCCAAATCAGACAGTTACAAGGAGAGACCCAGTACTTC	CASSQIRQLQGETQYF
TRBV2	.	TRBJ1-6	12	TGTGCCAGCCGTCGGGGGAATTCACCCCTCCACTTT	CASRRGNSPLHF
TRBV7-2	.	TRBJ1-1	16	TGTGCCAGCAGCTTTAAAGGACAGACATCGAACACTGAAGCTTTCTTT	CASSFKGQTSNTEAFF
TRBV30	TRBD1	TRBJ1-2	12	TGTGCCTGGAGTGCAGGGGGCGTTGGCTACACCTTC	CAWSAGGVGYTF
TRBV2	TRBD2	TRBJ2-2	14	TGTGCCAGCTTAGAGCGGGAACACACCGGGGAGCTGTTTTTT	CASLEREHTGELFF
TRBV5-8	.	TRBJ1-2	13	TGTGCCAGCAGCTTGGCACAGCTCTATGGCTACACCTTC	CASSLAQLYGYTF
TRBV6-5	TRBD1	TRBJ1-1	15	TGTGCCAGCAGTTACGATAACAGGGGGAACACTGAAGCTTTCTTT	CASSYDNRGNTEAFF
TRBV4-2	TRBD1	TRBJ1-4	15	TGTGCCAGCAGCCAGGGCGACAGGGGACAGGAAAAACTGTTTTTT	CASSQGDRGQEKLFF
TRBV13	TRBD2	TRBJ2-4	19	TGTGCCAGCAGCTTAAGGAGGTATCAGGCGGGAGTCGGCAAAAACATTCAGTACTTC	CASSLRRYQAGVGKNIQYF
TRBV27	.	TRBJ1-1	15	TGTGCCAGCATCCCAATCGGCAGGGGCAACACTGAAGCTTTCTTT	CASIPIGRGNTEAFF
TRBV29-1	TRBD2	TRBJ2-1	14	TGCAGCGTTGAGGACACGGGAGGTGTTAATGAGCAGTTCTTC	CSVEDTGGVNEQFF
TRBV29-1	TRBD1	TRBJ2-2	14	TGCAGCGTCCAGACAGGGGTGAACACCGGGGAGCTGTTTTTT	CSVQTGVNTGELFF
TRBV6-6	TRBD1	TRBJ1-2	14	TGTGCCAGCAGCCGGGACAGCCTTACGCGGGGCTACACCTTC	CASSRDSLTRGYTF
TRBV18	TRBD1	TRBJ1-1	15	TGTGCCAGCTCACCCCCCCGGACAGGGGGCACTGAAGCTTTCTTT	CASSPPRTGGTEAFF
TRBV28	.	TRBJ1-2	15	TGTGCCAGCTCGAAACCAGGGTTCAGTTCAGACGGCTACACCTTC	CASSKPGFSSDGYTF
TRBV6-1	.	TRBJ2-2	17	TGTGCCAGCAGTGCCACAGGGCCCCTCGGACGGAGCGGGGAGCTGTTTTTT	CASSATGPLGRSGELFF
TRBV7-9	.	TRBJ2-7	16	TGTGCCAGCAGCCCAGGGGACCTCCTCCGAGGTGACGAGCAGTACTTC	CASSPGDLLRGDEQYF
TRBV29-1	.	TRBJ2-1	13	TGCAGCGTTGTTCTGGGGGGGCCCAATGAGCAGTTCTTC	CSVVLGGPNEQFF
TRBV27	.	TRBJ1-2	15	TGTGCCAGCAGTCCCTCAGGAGGGTGGCCGGAGGGCTACACCTTC	CASSPSGGWPEGYTF
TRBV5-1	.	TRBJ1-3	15	TGCGCCAGGTTTGAGGGCGCCGATTCTGGAAACACCATATATTTT	CARFEGADSGNTIYF
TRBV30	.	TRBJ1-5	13	TGTGCCTGGAGTGTACAGAACAATCAGCCCCAGCATTTT	CAWSVQNNQPQHF
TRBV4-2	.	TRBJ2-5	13	TGTGCCAGCAGCCAAGAAAAGGGGGAGACCCAGTACTTC	CASSQEKGETQYF
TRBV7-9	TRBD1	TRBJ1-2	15	TGTGCCAGCAGCTTAGGTACCACAGGGGAGTATGGCTACACCTTC	CASSLGTTGEYGYTF
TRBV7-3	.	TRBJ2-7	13	TGTGCCAGCAGCGCCGGACAGTCCTACGAGCAGTACTTC	CASSAGQSYEQYF
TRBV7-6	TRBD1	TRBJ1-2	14	TGTGCCAGCAGCTTGGGACAGGGGGACTGGGGCTACACCTTC	CASSLGQGDWGYTF
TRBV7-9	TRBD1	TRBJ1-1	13	TGTGCCAGCAGGGACAGGGTGAACACTGAAGCTTTCTTT	CASRDRVNTEAFF
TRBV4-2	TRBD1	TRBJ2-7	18	TGTGCCAGCAGCCAAGGACGGACAGGGGAAGAAGGCGCCTACGAGCAGTACTTC	CASSQGRTGEEGAYEQYF
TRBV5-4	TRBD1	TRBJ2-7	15	TGTGCCAGCAGCTTGTCCGGGACAGGGTCCTACGAGCAGTACTTC	CASSLSGTGSYEQYF
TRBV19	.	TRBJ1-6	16	TGTGCCAGTAGTAACCTCCGGGGCGCGGGGAATTCACCCCTCCACTTT	CASSNLRGAGNSPLHF
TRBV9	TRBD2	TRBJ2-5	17	TGTGCCAGCAGCGTGTCTAGCGGGGGGCCCTGGGGAGAGACCCAGTACTTC	CASSVSSGGPWGETQYF
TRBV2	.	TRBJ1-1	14	TGTGCCAGCAGTGAACAGGGTATGAACACTGAAGCTTTCTTT	CASSEQGMNTEAFF
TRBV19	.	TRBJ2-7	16	TGTGCCAGTAGTACCGGTTTTAGGGAGGCGTCCTACGAGCAGTACTTC	CASSTGFREASYEQYF
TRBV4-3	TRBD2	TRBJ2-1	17	TGCGCCAGCAGCCAAGATGAACTAGCGGGAGGCTACAATGAGCAGTTCTTC	CASSQDELAGGYNEQFF
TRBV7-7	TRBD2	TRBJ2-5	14	TGTGCTAGCAGCTTAGCGGGACTTACAGAGACCCAGTACTTC	CASSLAGLTETQYF
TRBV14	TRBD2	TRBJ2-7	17	TGTGCCAGCAGCCAAGCGACTAGCGGGAGGCGGTCCTACGAGCAGTACTTC	CASSQATSGRRSYEQYF
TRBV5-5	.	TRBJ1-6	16	TGTGCCAGCAGCTTGGAACAGGGCCCAAATAATTCACCCCTCCACTTT	CASSLEQGPNNSPLHF
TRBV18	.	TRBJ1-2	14	TGTGCCAGCTCACAATCGGGGGTAGGCTATGGCTACACCTTC	CASSQSGVGYGYTF
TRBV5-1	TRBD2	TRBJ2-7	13	TGCGCCAGCAGCTTGGCTAGCGGGGGCGGGCAGTACTTC	CASSLASGGGQYF
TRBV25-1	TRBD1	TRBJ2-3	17	TGTGCCAGCAGTCCCCGACAGGGTAAAGATGTTAAGGATACGCAGTATTTT	CASSPRQGKDVKDTQYF
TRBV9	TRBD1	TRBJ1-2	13	TGTGCCAGCAGCGTCGGGACAGAGTATGGCTACACCTTC	CASSVGTEYGYTF
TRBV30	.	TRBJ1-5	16	TGTGCCTGGAGTAACCACACCCTGACAGGTAATCAGCCCCAGCATTTT	CAWSNHTLTGNQPQHF
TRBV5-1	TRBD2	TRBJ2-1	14	TGCGCCAGCAGCCAACCGGGACTAGCAAATGAGCAGTTCTTC	CASSQPGLANEQFF
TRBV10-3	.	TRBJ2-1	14	TGTGCCATCAGTGAGGTCCCCCTCACAGATGAGCAGTTCTTC	CAISEVPLTDEQFF
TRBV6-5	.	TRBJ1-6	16	TGTGCCAGCAGTTACTCGAGGGCGGTCTATAATTCACCCCTCCACTTT	CASSYSRAVYNSPLHF
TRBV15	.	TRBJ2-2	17	TGTGCCACCAGCAGAGATCTTGCCGCCGGGAACACCGGGGAGCTGTTTTTT	CATSRDLAAGNTGELFF
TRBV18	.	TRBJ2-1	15	TGTGCCAGCTCACCACCGGTCTCAGGTTACAATGAGCAGTTCTTC	CASSPPVSGYNEQFF
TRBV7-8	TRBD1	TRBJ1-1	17	TGTGCCAGCAGCTTCTTGTGGACAGGGGCCTATAACACTGAAGCTTTCTTT	CASSFLWTGAYNTEAFF
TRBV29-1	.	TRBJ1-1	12	TGCAGCGTTATGACGGGGAACACTGAAGCTTTCTTT	CSVMTGNTEAFF
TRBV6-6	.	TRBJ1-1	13	TGTGCCAGCAGTTACCGGGGGGACACTGAAGCTTTCTTT	CASSYRGDTEAFF
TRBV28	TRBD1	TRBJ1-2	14	TGTGCCAGCAGACCGGGACAGGGGAACTATGGCTACACCTTC	CASRPGQGNYGYTF
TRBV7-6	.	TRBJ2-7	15	TGTGCCAGCAGCTTAGGGCAGGGGTCACCCTACGAGCAGTACTTC	CASSLGQGSPYEQYF
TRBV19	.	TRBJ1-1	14	TGTGCCAGTAGTCTGGGAGGGCCCAACACTGAAGCTTTCTTT	CASSLGGPNTEAFF